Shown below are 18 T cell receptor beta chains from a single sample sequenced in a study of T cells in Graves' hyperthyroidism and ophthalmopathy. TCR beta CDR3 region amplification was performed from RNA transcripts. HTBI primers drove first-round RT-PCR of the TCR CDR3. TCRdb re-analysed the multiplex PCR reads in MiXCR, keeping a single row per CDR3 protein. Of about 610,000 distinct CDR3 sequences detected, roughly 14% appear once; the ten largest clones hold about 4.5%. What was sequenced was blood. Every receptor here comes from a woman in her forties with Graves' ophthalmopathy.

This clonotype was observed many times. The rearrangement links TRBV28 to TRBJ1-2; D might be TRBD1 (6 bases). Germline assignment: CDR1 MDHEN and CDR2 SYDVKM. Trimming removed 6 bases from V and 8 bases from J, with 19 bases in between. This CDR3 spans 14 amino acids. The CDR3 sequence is CASSRWGGARGYTF. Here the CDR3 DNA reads TGTGCCAGCAGCAGATGGGGGGGCGCCCGAGGCTACACCTTC.

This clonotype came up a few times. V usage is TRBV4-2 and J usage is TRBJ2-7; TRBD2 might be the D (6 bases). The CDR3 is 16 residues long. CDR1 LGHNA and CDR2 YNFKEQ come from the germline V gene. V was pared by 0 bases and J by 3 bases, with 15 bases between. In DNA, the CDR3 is TGTGCCAGCAGCCAAGATTTTACTAGCCCGGTCTACGAGCAGTACTTC. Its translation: CASSQDFTSPVYEQYF.

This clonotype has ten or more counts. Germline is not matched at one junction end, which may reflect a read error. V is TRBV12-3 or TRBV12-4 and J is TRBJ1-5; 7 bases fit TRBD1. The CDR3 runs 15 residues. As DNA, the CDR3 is TGTGCCAGCAGCCAGGGACAGTATAGCAATCACCCCCAGCATTTT. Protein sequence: CASSQGQYSNHPQHF.

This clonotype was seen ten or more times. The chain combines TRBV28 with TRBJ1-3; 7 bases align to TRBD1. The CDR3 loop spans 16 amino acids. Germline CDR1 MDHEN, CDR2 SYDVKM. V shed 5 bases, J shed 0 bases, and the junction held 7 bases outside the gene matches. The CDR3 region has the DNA TGTGCCAGCAGTACACCGGGACAGAGCTCTGGAAACACCATATATTTT. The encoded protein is CASSTPGQSSGNTIYF.

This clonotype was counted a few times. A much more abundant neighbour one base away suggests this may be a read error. This CDR3 is CASSEVVYEQYF. DNA for the CDR3: TGTGCCAGCAGTGAAGTGGTTTACGAGCAGTACTTC. The rearrangement uses TRBV6-1 and TRBJ2-7; D is unresolved. Germline V CDR1 and CDR2: MNHNS, SASEGT. The CDR3 length is 12 residues. V was cut by 1 base and J by 4 bases, with 5 bases left in between.

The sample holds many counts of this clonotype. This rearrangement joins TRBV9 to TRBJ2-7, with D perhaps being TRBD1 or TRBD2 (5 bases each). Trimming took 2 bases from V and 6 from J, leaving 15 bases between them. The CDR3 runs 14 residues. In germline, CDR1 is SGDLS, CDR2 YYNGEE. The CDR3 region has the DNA TGTGCCAGCAGCGTTGGGACCGGCTCGTTCGAGCAGTACTTC. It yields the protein CASSVGTGSFEQYF.

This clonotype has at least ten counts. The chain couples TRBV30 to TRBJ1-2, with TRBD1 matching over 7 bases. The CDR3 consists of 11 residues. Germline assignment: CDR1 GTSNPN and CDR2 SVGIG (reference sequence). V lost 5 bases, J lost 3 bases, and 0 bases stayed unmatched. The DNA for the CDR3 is TGTGCCTGGGGACAGGACTATGGCTACACCTTC. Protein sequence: CAWGQDYGYTF.

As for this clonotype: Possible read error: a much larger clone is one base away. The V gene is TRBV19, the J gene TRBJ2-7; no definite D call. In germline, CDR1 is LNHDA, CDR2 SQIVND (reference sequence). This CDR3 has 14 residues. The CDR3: CASSIDRDLYGQYF. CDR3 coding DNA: TGTGCCAGTAGTATCGACCGAGACCTCTACGGGCAGTACTTC.

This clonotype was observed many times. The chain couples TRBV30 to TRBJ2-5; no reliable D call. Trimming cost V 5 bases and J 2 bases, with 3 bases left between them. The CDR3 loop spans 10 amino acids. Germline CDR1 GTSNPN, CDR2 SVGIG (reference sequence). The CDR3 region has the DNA TGTGCCTGGCAGCAAGAGACCCAGTACTTC. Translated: CAWQQETQYF.

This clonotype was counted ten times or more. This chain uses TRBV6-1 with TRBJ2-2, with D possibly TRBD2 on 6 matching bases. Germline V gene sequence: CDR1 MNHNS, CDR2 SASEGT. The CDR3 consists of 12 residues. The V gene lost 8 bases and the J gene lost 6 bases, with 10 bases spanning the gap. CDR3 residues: CASRSGSGELFF. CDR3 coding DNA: TGTGCCAGCCGCAGCGGGTCCGGGGAGCTGTTTTTT.

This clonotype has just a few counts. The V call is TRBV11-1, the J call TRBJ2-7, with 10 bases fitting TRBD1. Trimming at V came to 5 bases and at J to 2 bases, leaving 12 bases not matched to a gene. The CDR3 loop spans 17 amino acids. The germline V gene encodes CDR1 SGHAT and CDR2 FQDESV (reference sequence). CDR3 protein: CASSRDRGYLPTYEQYF. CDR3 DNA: TGTGCCAGCAGCCGGGACAGGGGCTATCTACCGACCTACGAGCAGTACTTC.

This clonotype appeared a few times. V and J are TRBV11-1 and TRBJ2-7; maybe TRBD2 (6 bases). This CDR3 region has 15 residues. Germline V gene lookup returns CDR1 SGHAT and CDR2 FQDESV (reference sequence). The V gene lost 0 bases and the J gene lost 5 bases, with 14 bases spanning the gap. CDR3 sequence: CASSLARGRRNEQYF. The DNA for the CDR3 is TGTGCCAGCAGCTTAGCGCGGGGCCGCCGGAACGAGCAGTACTTC.

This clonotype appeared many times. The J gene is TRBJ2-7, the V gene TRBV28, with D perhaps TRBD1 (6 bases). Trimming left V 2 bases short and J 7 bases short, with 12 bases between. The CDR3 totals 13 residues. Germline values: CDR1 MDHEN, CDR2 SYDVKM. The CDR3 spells CASSLQGKEEQYF. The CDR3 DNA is TGTGCCAGCAGTTTACAGGGGAAAGAAGAGCAGTACTTC.

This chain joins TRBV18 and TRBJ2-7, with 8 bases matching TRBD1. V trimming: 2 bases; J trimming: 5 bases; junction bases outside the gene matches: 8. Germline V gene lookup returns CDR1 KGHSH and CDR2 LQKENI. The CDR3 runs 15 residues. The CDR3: CASSPSSAGGNEQYF. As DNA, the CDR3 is TGTGCCAGCTCACCATCGTCGGCAGGGGGCAACGAGCAGTACTTC.

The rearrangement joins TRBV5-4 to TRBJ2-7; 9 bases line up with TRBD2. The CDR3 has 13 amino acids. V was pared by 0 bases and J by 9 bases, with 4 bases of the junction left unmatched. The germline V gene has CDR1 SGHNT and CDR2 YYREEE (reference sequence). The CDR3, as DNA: TGTGCCAGCAGCTTGGTAGCGGGAGAGGGGCAGTACTTC. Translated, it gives CASSLVAGEGQYF.

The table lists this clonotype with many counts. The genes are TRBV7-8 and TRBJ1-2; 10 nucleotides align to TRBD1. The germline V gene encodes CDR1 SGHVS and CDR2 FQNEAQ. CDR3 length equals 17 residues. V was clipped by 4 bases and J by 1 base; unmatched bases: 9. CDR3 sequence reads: CASSSERTGGNNYGYTF. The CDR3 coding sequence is TGTGCCAGCAGCTCGGAAAGGACAGGGGGTAATAACTATGGCTACACCTTC. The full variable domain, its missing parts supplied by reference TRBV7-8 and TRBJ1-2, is GAGVSQSPRYKVAKRGQDVALRCDPISGHVSLFWYQQALGQGPEFLTYFQNEAQLDKSGLPSDRFFAERPEGSVSTLKIQRTQQEDSAVYLCASSSERTGGNNYGYTFGSGTRLTVV.

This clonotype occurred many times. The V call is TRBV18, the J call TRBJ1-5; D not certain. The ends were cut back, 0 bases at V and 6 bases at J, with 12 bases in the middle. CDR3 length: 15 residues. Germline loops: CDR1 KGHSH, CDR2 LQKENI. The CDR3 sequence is CASSPPAEVGQPQHF. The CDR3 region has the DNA TGTGCCAGCTCACCACCCGCCGAGGTTGGTCAGCCCCAGCATTTT. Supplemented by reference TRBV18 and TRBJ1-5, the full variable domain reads NAGVMQNPRHLVRRRGQEARLRCSPMKGHSHVYWYRQLPEEGLKFMVYLQKENIIDESGMPKERFSAEFPKEGPSILRIQQVVRGDSAAYFCASSPPAEVGQPQHFGDGTRLSIL.

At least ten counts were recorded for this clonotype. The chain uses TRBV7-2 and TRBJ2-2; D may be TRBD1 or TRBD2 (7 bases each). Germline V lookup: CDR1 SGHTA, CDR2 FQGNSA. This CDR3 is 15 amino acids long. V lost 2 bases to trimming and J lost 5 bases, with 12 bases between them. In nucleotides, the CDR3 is TGTGCCAGCAGCTTACCTCAGGGGGGGACCGGGGAGCTGTTTTTT. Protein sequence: CASSLPQGGTGELFF.